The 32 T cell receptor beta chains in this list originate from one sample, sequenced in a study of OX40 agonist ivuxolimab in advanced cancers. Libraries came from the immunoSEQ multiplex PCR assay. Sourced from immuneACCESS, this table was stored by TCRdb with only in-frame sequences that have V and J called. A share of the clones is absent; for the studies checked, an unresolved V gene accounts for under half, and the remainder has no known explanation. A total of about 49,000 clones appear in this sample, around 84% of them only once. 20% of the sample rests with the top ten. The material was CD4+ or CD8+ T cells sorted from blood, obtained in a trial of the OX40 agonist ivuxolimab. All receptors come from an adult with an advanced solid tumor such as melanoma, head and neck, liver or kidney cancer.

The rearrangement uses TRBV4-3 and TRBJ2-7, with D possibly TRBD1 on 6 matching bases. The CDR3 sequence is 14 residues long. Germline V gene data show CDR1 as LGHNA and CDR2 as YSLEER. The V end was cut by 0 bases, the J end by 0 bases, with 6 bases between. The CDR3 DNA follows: TGCGCCAGCAGCCAAGACAGGGGCTCCTACGAGCAGTACTTC. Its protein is CASSQDRGSYEQYF.

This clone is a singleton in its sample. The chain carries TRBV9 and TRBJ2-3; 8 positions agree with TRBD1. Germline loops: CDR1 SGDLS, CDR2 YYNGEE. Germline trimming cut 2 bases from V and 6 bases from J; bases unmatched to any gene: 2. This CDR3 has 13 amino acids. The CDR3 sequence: CASSVRGLDTQYF. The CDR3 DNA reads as TGTGCCAGCAGCGTCAGGGGGCTGGATACGCAGTATTTT.

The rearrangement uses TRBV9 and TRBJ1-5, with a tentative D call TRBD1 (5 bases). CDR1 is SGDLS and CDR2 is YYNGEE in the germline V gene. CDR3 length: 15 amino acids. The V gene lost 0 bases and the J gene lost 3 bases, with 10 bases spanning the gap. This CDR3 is CASSVEGVLNQPQHF. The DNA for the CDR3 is TGTGCCAGCAGCGTAGAAGGGGTCCTCAATCAGCCCCAGCATTTT.

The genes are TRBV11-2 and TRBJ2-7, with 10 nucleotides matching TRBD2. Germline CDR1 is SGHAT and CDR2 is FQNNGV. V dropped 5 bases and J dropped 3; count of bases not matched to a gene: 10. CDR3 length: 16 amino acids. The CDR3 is CASSLWTSGIVYEQYF. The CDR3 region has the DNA TGTGCCAGCAGCCTTTGGACTAGCGGAATCGTCTACGAGCAGTACTTC.

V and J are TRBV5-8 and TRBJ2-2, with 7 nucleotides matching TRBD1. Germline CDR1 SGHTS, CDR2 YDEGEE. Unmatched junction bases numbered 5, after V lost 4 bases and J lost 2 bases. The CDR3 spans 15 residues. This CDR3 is CASSPGTVNTGELFF. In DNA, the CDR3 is TGTGCCAGCAGCCCAGGGACAGTTAACACCGGGGAGCTGTTTTTT.

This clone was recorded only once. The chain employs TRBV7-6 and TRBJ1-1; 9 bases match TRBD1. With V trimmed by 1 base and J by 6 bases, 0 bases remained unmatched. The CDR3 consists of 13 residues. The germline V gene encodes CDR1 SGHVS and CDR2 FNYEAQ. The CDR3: CASSLGQGAEAFF. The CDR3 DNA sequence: TGTGCCAGCAGCTTAGGACAGGGGGCTGAAGCTTTCTTT.

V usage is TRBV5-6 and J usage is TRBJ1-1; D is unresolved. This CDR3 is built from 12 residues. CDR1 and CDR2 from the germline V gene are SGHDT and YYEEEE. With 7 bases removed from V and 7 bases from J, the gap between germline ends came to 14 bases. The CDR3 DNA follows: TGTGCCAGCTCCGGACCGGAACGTGAAGCTTTCTTT. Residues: CASSGPEREAFF.

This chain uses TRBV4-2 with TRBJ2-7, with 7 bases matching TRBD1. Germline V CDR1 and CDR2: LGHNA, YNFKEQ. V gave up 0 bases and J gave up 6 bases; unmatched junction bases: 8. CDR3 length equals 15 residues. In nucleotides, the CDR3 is TGTGCCAGCAGCCAAGAAGAACAGGGGAGAAGCGAGCAGTACTTC. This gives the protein CASSQEEQGRSEQYF.

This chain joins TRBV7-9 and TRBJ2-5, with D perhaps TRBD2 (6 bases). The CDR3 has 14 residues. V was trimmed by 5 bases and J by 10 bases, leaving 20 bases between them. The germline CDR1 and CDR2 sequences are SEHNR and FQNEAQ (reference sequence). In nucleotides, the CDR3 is TGTGCCAGCAGCCTCGGGACTTCTGCTGGGGACCAGTACTTC. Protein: CASSLGTSAGDQYF.

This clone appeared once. This chain's CDR3 is CASSIADISYEQYF. DNA of the CDR3: TGTGCCAGTAGTATAGCAGACATTTCCTACGAGCAGTACTTC. The chain joins TRBV19 to TRBJ2-7; D uncertain. Germline V gene data show CDR1 as LNHDA and CDR2 as SQIVND (reference sequence). CDR3 length: 14 amino acids. Trimming left V 1 base short and J 1 base short, with 8 bases between.

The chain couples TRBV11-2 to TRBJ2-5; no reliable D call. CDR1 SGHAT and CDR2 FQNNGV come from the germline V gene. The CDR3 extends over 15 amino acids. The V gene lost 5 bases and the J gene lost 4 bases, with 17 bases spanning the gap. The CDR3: CASSPRASSVETQYF. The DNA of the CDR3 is TGTGCCAGCAGCCCCCGGGCCAGCAGTGTAGAGACCCAGTACTTC.

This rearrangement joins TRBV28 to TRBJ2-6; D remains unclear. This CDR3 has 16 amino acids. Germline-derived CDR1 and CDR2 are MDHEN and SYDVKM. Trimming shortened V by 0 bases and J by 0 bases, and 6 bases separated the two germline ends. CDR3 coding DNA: TGTGCCAGCAGTTTATGGGAGAGCTCTGGGGCCAACGTCCTGACTTTC. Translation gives CASSLWESSGANVLTF. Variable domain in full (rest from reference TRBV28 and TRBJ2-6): DVKVTQSSRYLVKRTGEKVFLECVQDMDHENMFWYRQDPGLGLRLIYFSYDVKMKEKGDIPEGYSVSREKKERFSLILESASTNQTSMYLCASSLWESSGANVLTFGAGSRLTVL.

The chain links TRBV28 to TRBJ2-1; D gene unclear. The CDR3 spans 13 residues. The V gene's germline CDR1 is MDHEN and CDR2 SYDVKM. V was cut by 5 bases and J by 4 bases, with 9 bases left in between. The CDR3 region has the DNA TGTGCCAGCAGTGGGCCGGATTACAATGAGCAGTTCTTC. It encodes CASSGPDYNEQFF.

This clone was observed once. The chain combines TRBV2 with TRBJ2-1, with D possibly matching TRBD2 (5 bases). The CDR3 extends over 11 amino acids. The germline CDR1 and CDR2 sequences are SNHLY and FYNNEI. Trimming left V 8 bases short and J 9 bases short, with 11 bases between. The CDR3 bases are TGTGCCAGCGAGAGGGTCAGTGAGCAGTTCTTC. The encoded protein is CASERVSEQFF.

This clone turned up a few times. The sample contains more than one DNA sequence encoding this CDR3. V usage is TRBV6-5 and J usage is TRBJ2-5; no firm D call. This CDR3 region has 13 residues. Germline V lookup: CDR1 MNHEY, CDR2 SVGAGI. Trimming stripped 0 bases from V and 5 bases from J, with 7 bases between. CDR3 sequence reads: CASSYSDGETQYF. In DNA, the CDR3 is TGTGCCAGCAGTTACTCTGATGGGGAGACCCAGTACTTC.

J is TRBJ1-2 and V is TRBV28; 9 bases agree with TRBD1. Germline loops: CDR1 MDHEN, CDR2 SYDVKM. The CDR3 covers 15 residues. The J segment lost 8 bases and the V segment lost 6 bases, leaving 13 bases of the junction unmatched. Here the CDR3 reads CASRYTGGRSSGYTF. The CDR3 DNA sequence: TGTGCCAGCAGGTATACAGGGGGCCGATCGTCCGGCTACACCTTC.

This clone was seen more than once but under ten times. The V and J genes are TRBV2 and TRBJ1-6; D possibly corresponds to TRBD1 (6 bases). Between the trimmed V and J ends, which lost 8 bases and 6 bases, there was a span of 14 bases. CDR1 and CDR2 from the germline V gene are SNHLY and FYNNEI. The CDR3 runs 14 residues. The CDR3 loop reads CASFGGPGNSPLHF. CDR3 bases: TGTGCCAGCTTTGGGGGCCCGGGTAATTCACCCCTCCACTTT.

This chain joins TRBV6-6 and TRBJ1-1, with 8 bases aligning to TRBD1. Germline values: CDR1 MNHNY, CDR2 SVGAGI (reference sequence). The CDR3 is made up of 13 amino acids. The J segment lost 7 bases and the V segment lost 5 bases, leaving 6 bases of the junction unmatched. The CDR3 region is CASSAGTGGEAFF. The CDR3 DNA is TGTGCCAGCAGTGCCGGGACAGGAGGTGAAGCTTTCTTT.

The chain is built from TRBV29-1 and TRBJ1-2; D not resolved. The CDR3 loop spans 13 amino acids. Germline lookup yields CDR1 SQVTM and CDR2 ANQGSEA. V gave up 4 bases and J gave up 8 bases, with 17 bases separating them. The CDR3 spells CSVGPGEGEGYTF. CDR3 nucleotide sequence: TGCAGCGTTGGCCCCGGGGAGGGTGAGGGCTACACCTTC.

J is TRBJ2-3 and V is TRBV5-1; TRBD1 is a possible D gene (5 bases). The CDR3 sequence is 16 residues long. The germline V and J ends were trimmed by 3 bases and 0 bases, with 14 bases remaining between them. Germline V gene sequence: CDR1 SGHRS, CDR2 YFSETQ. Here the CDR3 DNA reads TGCGCCAGCAGCTACCGACAGCCGGCTAGCACAGATACGCAGTATTTT. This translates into CASSYRQPASTDTQYF.

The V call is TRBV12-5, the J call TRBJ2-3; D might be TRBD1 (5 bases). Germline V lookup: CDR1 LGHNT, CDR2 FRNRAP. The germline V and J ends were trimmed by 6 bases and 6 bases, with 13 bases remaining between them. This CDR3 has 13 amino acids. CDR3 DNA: TGTGCTAGTGGCCTAACAGGCCCTGATACGCAGTATTTT. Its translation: CASGLTGPDTQYF.

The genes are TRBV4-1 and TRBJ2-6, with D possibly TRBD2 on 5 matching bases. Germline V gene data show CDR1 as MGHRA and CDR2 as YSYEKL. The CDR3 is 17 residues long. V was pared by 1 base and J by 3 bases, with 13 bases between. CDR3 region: CASSQAFGVDGANVLTF. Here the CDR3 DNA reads TGCGCCAGCAGCCAAGCCTTCGGGGTAGATGGGGCCAACGTCCTGACTTTC.

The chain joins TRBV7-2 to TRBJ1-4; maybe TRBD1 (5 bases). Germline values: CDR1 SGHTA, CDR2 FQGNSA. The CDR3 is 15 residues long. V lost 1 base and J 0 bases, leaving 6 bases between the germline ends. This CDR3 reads CASSLGTTTNEKLFF. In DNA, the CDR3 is TGTGCCAGCAGCTTAGGGACAACAACTAATGAAAAACTGTTTTTT.

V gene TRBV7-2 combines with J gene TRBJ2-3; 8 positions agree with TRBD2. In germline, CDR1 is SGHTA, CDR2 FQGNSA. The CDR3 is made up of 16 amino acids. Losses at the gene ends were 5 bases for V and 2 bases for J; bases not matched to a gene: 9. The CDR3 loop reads CASSLLAEDFTDTQYF. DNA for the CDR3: TGTGCCAGCAGCCTACTAGCGGAAGACTTCACAGATACGCAGTATTTT.

CDR3 DNA sequence: TGTGCCAGCAGCTTAGAAGGAGACCCTCAAAGGACCCAGTACTTC. Translating gives CASSLEGDPQRTQYF. The chain is built from TRBV7-9 and TRBJ2-5, with unresolved D. This CDR3 contains 15 residues. The V end was cut by 1 base, the J end by 7 bases, with 16 bases between. Germline lookup yields CDR1 SEHNR and CDR2 FQNEAQ (reference sequence).

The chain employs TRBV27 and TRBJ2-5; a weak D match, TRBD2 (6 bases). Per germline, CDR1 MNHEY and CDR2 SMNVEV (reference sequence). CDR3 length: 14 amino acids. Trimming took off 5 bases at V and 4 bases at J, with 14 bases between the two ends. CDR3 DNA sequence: TGTGCCAGCAGTCTCGCGGGACTGCCAGAGACCCAGTACTTC. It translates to CASSLAGLPETQYF.

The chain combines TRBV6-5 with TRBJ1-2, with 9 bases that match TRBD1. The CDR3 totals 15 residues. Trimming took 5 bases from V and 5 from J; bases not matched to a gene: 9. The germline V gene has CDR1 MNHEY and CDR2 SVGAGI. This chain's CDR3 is CASSPATGTGYGYTF. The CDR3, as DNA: TGTGCCAGCAGTCCAGCAACCGGGACAGGGTATGGCTACACCTTC.

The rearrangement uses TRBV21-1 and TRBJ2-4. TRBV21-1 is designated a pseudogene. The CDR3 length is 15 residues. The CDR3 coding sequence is TGTGCCAGCAATATCCCTCGATTTTCAAAAAACATTCAGTACTTC. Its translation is CASNIPRFSKNIQYF.

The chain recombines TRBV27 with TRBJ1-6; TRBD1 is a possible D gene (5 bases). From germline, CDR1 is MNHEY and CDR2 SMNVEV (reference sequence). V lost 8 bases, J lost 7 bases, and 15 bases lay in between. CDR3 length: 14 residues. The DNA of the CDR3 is TGTGCCAGCGCCTCCGGGGCAGAAAATTCACCCCTCCACTTT. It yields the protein CASASGAENSPLHF.

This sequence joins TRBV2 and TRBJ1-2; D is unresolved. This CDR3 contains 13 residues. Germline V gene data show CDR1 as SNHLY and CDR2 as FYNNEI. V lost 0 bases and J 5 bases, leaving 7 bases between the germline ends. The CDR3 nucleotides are TGTGCCAGCAGTGAAGCCGTGCCTTATGGCTACACCTTC. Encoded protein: CASSEAVPYGYTF.

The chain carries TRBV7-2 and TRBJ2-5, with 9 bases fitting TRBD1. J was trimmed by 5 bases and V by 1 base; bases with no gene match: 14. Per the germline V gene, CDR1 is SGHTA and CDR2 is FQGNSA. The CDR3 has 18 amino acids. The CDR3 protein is CASSLVGPNRGRGETQYF. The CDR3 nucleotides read TGTGCCAGCAGCTTAGTAGGGCCGAACAGGGGGCGAGGGGAGACCCAGTACTTC.

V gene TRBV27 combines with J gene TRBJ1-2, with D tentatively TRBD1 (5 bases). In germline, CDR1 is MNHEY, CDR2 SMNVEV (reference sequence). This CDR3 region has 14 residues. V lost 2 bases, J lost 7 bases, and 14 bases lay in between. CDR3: CASSLGWRRGGYTF. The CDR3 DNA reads TGTGCCAGCAGTTTAGGGTGGCGAAGGGGTGGCTACACCTTC.